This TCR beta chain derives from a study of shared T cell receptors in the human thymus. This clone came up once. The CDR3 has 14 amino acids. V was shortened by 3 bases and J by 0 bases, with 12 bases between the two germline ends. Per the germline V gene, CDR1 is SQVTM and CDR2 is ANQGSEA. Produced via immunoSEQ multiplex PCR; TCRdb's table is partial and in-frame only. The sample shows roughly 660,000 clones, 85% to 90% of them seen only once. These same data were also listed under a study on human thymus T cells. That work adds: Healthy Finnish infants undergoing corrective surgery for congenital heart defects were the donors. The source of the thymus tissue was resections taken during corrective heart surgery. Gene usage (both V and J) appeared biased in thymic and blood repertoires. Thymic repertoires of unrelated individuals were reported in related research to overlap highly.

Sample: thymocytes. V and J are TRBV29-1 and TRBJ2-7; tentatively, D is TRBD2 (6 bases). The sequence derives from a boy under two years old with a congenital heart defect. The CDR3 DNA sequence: TGCAGCGTTGAGGTAGCGGAGAGCTCCTACGAGCAGTACTTC. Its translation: CSVEVAESSYEQYF.